This T cell receptor beta chain was profiled in a study of tumor-infiltrating lymphocytes in primary liver carcinoma. Bulk tissue was left unsorted, and RNA and DNA were co-extracted from 20-30 mg of it. Surgical resection treated primary liver carcinoma in the patients. From approximately 0.5 ug of total RNA, TCR beta-specific cDNA was reverse-transcribed using a constant-region primer. Amplification in three nested multiplex PCR rounds with slightly modified ARM-PCR gave rise to TCR beta libraries. The two initial PCR rounds, ten to eleven cycles each, used TRBV1-TRBV30 forward and C-beta reverse primers. TCRdb redid the calling of the multiplex PCR reads with MiXCR, one entry per CDR3 protein. The repertoire holds approximately 80,000 distinct CDR3 sequences, with 69% as singletons. With termini counted, the CDR3 has 14 amino acids. Germline CDR1 and CDR2: MNHEY and SVGEGT. A note on this clonotype: Here the CDR3 omits its conserved ending phenylalanine or tryptophan, so a read error is the likely source. Because the CDR3's place on the DNA is in doubt, the DNA is left out and the CDR3 is given as listed by TCRdb.

The sample consisted of tumor-adjacent normal liver tissue. This sequence was found in a man in his forties with primary liver carcinoma and hepatitis B virus infection. This sequence joins TRBV6-2 or TRBV6-3 and TRBJ2-1; the table's D gene call, TRBD2, was not cross checked with the DNA. The CDR3 here is CASSYGPHSREQLL.